This T cell receptor beta chain was captured in a study of tumor-infiltrating lymphocytes in primary liver carcinoma. About the study: In every tissue type, samples returned a similar yield of roughly 3.5 to 8 million productive TCRbeta reads.

Study results and caveats: The 250 largest clones made up significantly more of tumor than blood repertoires (p = 0.039).

Germline V gene sequence: CDR1 SGHAT, CDR2 FQDESV (reference sequence). The length of the CDR3 is 14 residues. With a constant-region primer, TCR beta cDNA was made from 450 to 550 ng of total RNA. What produced the TCR beta libraries was three nested multiplex PCR rounds using slightly modified ARM-PCR. Both of the initial two PCR rounds ran for nine to ten cycles and employed TRBV1-TRBV30 forward primers alongside a C-beta reverse primer. One entry per CDR3 protein, called by TCRdb with MiXCR from the multiplex PCR reads. The table has fewer than 110,000 distinct CDR3 sequences, about two thirds seen once. The approximately 17-32 mg bulk tissue piece was not sorted before simultaneous RNA and DNA extraction. Separate regions, five per tumor, were sampled. Every single tumor sample held over 85% viable tumor cells. As for this clonotype: Its antigen is currently unknown. The germline gene is not matched at one end of the junction; a read error may be the cause.

Sequences were obtained from liver tumor tissue from sampling region 2. Sample subset: tumor region T2, inferior pole. The rearrangement joins TRBV11-1 to TRBJ2-2; TRBD2 is a possible D gene (5 bases). The TCR sequence derives from a woman aged 55-69 years with primary liver carcinoma and hepatitis B virus infection. The CDR3 nucleotides are TGTGCCAGCAGACCGAGCCTTGGCACCGGGGAACTGCTTTTT. Its translation: CASRPSLGTGELLF.